Listed below are T cell receptor beta chains from one sample, sequenced in a study of siplizumab effects on memory and regulatory T cells. Libraries were prepared by immunoSEQ multiplex PCR; TCRdb keeps only in-frame clonotypes and omits some of them. This sample has over 95,000 clones; just over 90% occur once, and the top ten carry about 0.16%. Sequencing used non-Treg CD4+ T cells sorted from blood. The source is a human donor in good health. Both conserved end residues are part of each CDR3.

V,CDR3
TRBV2,CASSERLAGYF
TRBV7-9,CASSLGTGGPGELFF
TRBV5-4,CASSLEGDSYEQYF
TRBV28,CASSGLLSWEWSYEQYF
TRBV5-1,CASSLGTGTNQETQYF
TRBV30,CAWRAGTGGTEAFF
TRBV5-6,CASSLEWDRSNEKLFF
TRBV7-7,CASSPQAPGTDTQYF
TRBV7-2,CASSLADLYGYTF
TRBV19,CASSIAGGEAGYNEQFF
TRBV15,CATSRVLAGGLEQFF
TRBV4-1,CASSQEWGRDTEAFF
TRBV7-9,CASSAGQPHEKLFF
TRBV6-5,CASSQGQFYGYTF
TRBV6-5,CASRAGDYGYTF
TRBV7-2,CASSQISGGAYNEQFF
TRBV5-6,CASSFGTGRTYDEQYF
TRBV6-6,CASSYSRRSYYEQYF
TRBV19,CASNRGTYSNQPQHF
TRBV28,CASSFSAAGELFF
TRBV11-3,CASRPGLADFWEQYF
TRBV28,CASSFEKRAHTGNEQFF
TRBV5-1,CASSFLAGGPDTQYF
TRBV28,CASSLGQTIYNEQFF
TRBV6-1,CASSETSFGDNQPQHF
TRBV6-5,CASRSDSTNEKLFF
TRBV5-4,CASSLGPDRDWPDTQYF
TRBV6-5,CASRGGVNTEAFF
TRBV5-1,CASSLDGRTTGELFF
TRBV5-6,CASSPLGGTADSPLHF
TRBV11-2,CASSLGMADTQYF
TRBV9,CASSADGIYGYTF
TRBV5-1,CASSGGHSNTGELFF
TRBV2,CASSGVETQYF
TRBV19,CASSMASGGYEQYF
TRBV4-2,CASSQDGAGRAYQETQYF
TRBV4-1,CASSQGRRTGGNNEQFF
TRBV6-5,CASSSSLSSPLHF
TRBV7-3,CASSLNGGETQYF
TRBV7-3,CASSLMGGGAQNTGELFF
TRBV4-1,CASSRGQTGTSPQHF
TRBV5-8,CASSLVQLNTEAFF
TRBV5-1,CASSSGASGPDTQYF
TRBV10-1,CASSPGRLYEQYF
TRBV4-1,CASSQDHRRGAEAKNIQYF
TRBV18,CASSPPNSNEQFF
TRBV19,CASSIRRGDYQPQHF
TRBV18,CASSPASGGPSSYEQYF
TRBV7-2,CASSPAGALVETQYF
TRBV7-9,CASSPQANQPQHF
TRBV4-3,CASSGRTGGTGELFF
TRBV5-4,CASSLGQGVPYGYTF
TRBV7-2,CASSLGMSENSPLHF
TRBV9,CASSPIAGASANTGELFF
TRBV7-9,CASSIQGGTTEAFF
TRBV18,CASSPLSNSPLHF